This passage covers 14 T cell receptor beta chains from one sample sequenced in a study of OX40 agonist ivuxolimab in advanced cancers. Data came from immunoSEQ multiplex PCR; TCRdb stores just in-frame clones and leaves some out. The sample includes 50,000 to 65,000 clones, around 89% of them seen just once. The sequences come from CD4+ or CD8+ T cells sorted from blood, collected in a trial of the OX40 agonist ivuxolimab. These TCRs come from an adult with an advanced solid tumor such as melanoma, head and neck, liver or kidney cancer.

This clone was picked up a small number of times. The chain joins TRBV5-1 to TRBJ2-2; D is unresolved. The CDR3 is 13 amino acids. Trimming removed 3 bases at V and 6 bases at J, with 9 bases between. CDR1 is SGHRS and CDR2 is YFSETQ in the germline V gene. CDR3 nucleotides: TGCGCCAGCAGCTCCCAACAGTCCGGGGAGCTGTTTTTT. It codes for CASSSQQSGELFF.

This chain uses TRBV7-3 with TRBJ2-5, with TRBD2 matching 9 bases. Germline V gene lookup returns CDR1 SGHTA and CDR2 FQGTGA. V was pared by 4 bases and J by 1 base, with 4 bases of the junction left unmatched. This CDR3 comprises 15 residues. CDR3 in DNA: TGTGCCAGCAGCTGGAGCGGGGGGACCCAAGAGACCCAGTACTTC. It is translated as CASSWSGGTQETQYF.

In DNA, the CDR3 is TGCGCCAGCAGCCAAGATCAAGGCGTGGGGGACAGCCAAGAGACCCAGTACTTC. This translates into CASSQDQGVGDSQETQYF. V is TRBV4-1 and J is TRBJ2-5, with 7 nucleotides matching TRBD1. J was trimmed by 1 base and V by 0 bases; bases with no gene match: 11. The CDR3 extends over 18 amino acids. From germline, CDR1 is MGHRA and CDR2 YSYEKL.

This chain links TRBV4-1 with TRBJ1-4, with TRBD1 as a possible D gene (5 bases). CDR1 and CDR2 (germline): MGHRA, YSYEKL. Trimming took off 0 bases at V and 2 bases at J, with 7 bases between the two ends. This CDR3 is built from 15 residues. The CDR3 protein is CASSQDRVTNEKLFF. CDR3 nucleotide sequence: TGCGCCAGCAGCCAAGACAGGGTGACTAATGAAAAACTGTTTTTT.

The CDR3 nucleotides are TGTGCCAGCAGCCTAAACCCCCCGCTACGGCAGTACTTC. Its translation: CASSLNPPLRQYF. The rearrangement joins TRBV11-2 to TRBJ2-7; D gene unclear. Looked up from germline, CDR1 is SGHAT and CDR2 is FQNNGV. V dropped 5 bases and J dropped 9 bases, with 17 bases sitting between them. This CDR3 region has 13 residues.

The chain is built from TRBV27 and TRBJ1-6, with D possibly matching TRBD1 (5 bases). Trimming left V 2 bases short and J 6 bases short, with 11 bases between. The germline CDR1 and CDR2 sequences are MNHEY and SMNVEV (reference sequence). This CDR3 has 15 residues. For the CDR3, the DNA is TGTGCCAGCAGTTTAGGCGGGGCGGTTAATTCACCCCTCCACTTT. This sequence encodes CASSLGGAVNSPLHF.

This chain connects TRBV9 to TRBJ2-7, with D possibly TRBD2 on 6 matching bases. In germline, CDR1 is SGDLS, CDR2 YYNGEE. Trimming removed 5 bases at V and 3 bases at J, with 18 bases between. The CDR3 consists of 15 residues. CDR3 residues: CASSGRSRDGYEQYF. For the CDR3, the DNA is TGTGCCAGCAGTGGGAGATCGCGGGACGGCTACGAGCAGTACTTC.

V usage is TRBV28 and J usage is TRBJ2-7; D may match TRBD1 or TRBD2 (6 bases each). Trimming left V 6 bases short and J 2 bases short, with 14 bases between. From germline, CDR1 is MDHEN and CDR2 SYDVKM. CDR3 size: 14 residues. CDR3 in amino acids: CASSRGGFTYEQYF. The CDR3 DNA sequence: TGTGCCAGCAGCAGGGGAGGTTTTACCTACGAGCAGTACTTC.

V and J are TRBV19 and TRBJ2-3; D call uncertain. Germline assignment: CDR1 LNHDA and CDR2 SQIVND (reference sequence). The CDR3 sequence is 14 residues long. Trimming stripped 3 bases from V and 1 base from J, with 8 bases between. The CDR3 nucleotides read TGTGCCAGTAGTATTACACCTCGCACAGATACGCAGTATTTT. Translated: CASSITPRTDTQYF.

The rearrangement uses TRBV12-5 and TRBJ2-3; TRBD1 aligns across 9 bases. The germline V gene has CDR1 LGHNT and CDR2 FRNRAP. Trimming at V came to 6 bases and at J to 8 bases, leaving 9 bases not matched to a gene. The CDR3 consists of 14 residues. The DNA of the CDR3 is TGTGCTAGTGGGACCGGGACAGGGTCTTCTACGCAGTATTTT. The encoded protein is CASGTGTGSSTQYF.

The J gene is TRBJ1-4, the V gene TRBV30, with 8 bases matching TRBD1. With 1 base clipped from V and 8 bases from J, the junction kept 6 bases outside the gene matches. Germline lookup yields CDR1 GTSNPN and CDR2 SVGIG (reference sequence). CDR3 length: 14 amino acids. CDR3 bases: TGTGCCTGGAGTGCTGGACAGGGAGGGGAAAAACTGTTTTTT. It codes for CAWSAGQGGEKLFF. Together with reference TRBV30 and TRBJ1-4, the CDR3 gives the full variable domain: SQTIHQWPATLVQPVGSPLSLECTVEGTSNPNLYWYRQAAGRGLQLLFYSVGIGQISSEVPQNLSASRPQDRQFILSSKKLLLSDSGFYLCAWSAGQGGEKLFFGSGTQLSVL.

The chain combines TRBV2 with TRBJ1-1; TRBD1 is a possible D gene (6 bases). V was trimmed by 6 bases and J by 1 base, leaving 12 bases between them. The CDR3 loop spans 14 amino acids. Germline loops: CDR1 SNHLY, CDR2 FYNNEI. The CDR3 DNA reads TGTGCCAGCAGAACCGGGACAAAGAACACTGAAGCTTTCTTT. Its translation is CASRTGTKNTEAFF. The full variable domain, completed using reference TRBV2 and TRBJ1-1, is EPEVTQTPSHQVTQMGQEVILRCVPISNHLYFYWYRQILGQKVEFLVSFYNNEISEKSEIFDDQFSVERPDGSNFTLKIRSTKLEDSAMYFCASRTGTKNTEAFFGQGTRLTVV.

This chain uses TRBV2 with TRBJ1-5; D gene ambiguous. Germline-derived CDR1 and CDR2 are SNHLY and FYNNEI. V lost 1 base to trimming and J lost 1 base, with 5 bases between them. This CDR3 has 14 residues. The CDR3 nucleotides are TGTGCCAGCAGTGAAGGGCAGAGCAATCAGCCCCAGCATTTT. Its translation is CASSEGQSNQPQHF.

The chain carries TRBV10-2 and TRBJ2-7; D is undetermined. This CDR3 region has 13 residues. From germline, CDR1 is WSHSY and CDR2 SAAADI. V shed 3 bases and J shed 1 base, with 7 bases lying between them. CDR3 loop: CASSDGESYEQYF. The CDR3 nucleotides are TGCGCCAGCAGTGACGGAGAGTCCTACGAGCAGTACTTC.